Here is one T cell receptor beta chain with its context. This CDR3 is 17 amino acids long. From germline, CDR1 is SGHRS and CDR2 YFSETQ. The ends lost 4 bases at V and 5 bases at J; junction bases unmatched: 11. The TCRbeta library incorporated unique molecular identifiers. From the PCR reads, TCRdb called clonotypes with MiXCR, one entry per CDR3 protein. The sample holds just under 550,000 distinct CDR3 sequences, around 16% seen once. The data were taken from a study of T-cell reconstitution after alpha-beta-depleted transplantation in children. The receptor was derived from a human donor who donated a stem cell graft to a child with acute lymphoblastic leukemia. The J gene is TRBJ2-2, the V gene TRBV5-1; 10 bases are a match to TRBD2. This sample comprised PBMCs from the stem cell graft donor, obtained from the stem cell graft. The CDR3 protein is CASSLASGSPGTGELFF. The CDR3, as DNA: TGCGCCAGCAGCCTGGCTAGCGGGAGCCCGGGGACCGGGGAGCTGTTTTTT.